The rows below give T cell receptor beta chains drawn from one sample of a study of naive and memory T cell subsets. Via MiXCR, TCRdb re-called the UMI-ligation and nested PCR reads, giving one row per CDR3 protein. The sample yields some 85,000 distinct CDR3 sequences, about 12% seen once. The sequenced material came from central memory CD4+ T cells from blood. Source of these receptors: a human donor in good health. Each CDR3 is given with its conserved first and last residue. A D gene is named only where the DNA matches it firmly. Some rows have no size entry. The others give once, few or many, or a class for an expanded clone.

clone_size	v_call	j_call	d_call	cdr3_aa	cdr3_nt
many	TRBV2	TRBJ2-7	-	CASSPGSISYEQYF	TGTGCCAGCAGTCCCGGTTCCATCTCCTACGAGCAGTACTTC
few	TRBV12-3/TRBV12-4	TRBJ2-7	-	CASQRTGFYEQYF	TGTGCCAGTCAGAGGACGGGGTTCTACGAGCAGTACTTC
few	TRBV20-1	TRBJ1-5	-	CSASSRQANQPQHF	TGCAGTGCTAGTTCTCGGCAGGCGAATCAGCCCCAGCATTTT
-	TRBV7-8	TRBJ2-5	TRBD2	CASSLSNSGGGKETQYF	TGTGCCAGCAGCTTAAGTAATAGCGGGGGTGGTAAAGAGACCCAGTACTTC
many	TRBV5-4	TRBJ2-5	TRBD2	CASSLVGRERETQYF	TGTGCCAGCAGCTTGGTCGGGCGGGAGCGGGAGACCCAGTACTTC
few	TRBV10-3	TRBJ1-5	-	CAISDRQSGNQPQHF	TGTGCCATCAGTGATCGGCAGTCTGGCAATCAGCCCCAGCATTTT
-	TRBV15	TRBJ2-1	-	CATSRTGPGVNNEQFF	TGTGCCACCAGCCGTACGGGGCCAGGGGTCAACAATGAGCAGTTCTTC
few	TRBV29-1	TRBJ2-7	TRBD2	CSVGTLGLAGDYEQYF	TGCAGCGTTGGTACTCTAGGACTAGCGGGAGACTACGAGCAGTACTTC
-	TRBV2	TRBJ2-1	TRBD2	CASTKELAGRNEQFF	TGTGCCAGCACCAAGGAACTAGCGGGACGGAATGAGCAGTTCTTC
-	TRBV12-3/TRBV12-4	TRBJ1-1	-	CASTSIARSEAFF	TGTGCCAGCACCAGTATAGCTAGGTCTGAAGCTTTCTTT
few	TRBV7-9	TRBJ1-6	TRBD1	CASSFGTVLGNSPLHF	TGTGCCAGCAGCTTTGGGACAGTACTAGGGAATTCACCCCTCCACTTT
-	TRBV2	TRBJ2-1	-	CATRGGHEQFF	TGTGCCACCAGGGGAGGGCATGAGCAGTTCTTC
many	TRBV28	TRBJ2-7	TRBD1	CASSSGDSYEQYF	TGTGCCAGCAGTTCTGGGGACAGCTACGAGCAGTACTTC
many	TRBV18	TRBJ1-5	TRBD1	CASSPGTALNQPQHF	TGTGCCAGCTCACCCGGGACAGCTCTTAATCAGCCCCAGCATTTT
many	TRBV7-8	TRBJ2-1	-	CASSFFQNPYYEQFF	TGTGCCAGCAGCTTTTTCCAGAACCCCTACTATGAGCAGTTCTTC